These T cell receptor beta chains were read from a single sample in a study of blood T cells in healthy people across ages. TCRdb independently ran MiXCR on the 5' RACE reads; one entry per CDR3 protein. Of some 860,000 distinct CDR3 sequences in the sample, roughly 56% were seen once. Sequenced material: blood. The receptors come from a man aged 40-50 years in good health. CDR3s include the opening cysteine and the closing phenylalanine or tryptophan. D genes are given only for firm matches. The size field is filled for only some rows; it gives once, few, many or a size class.

cdr3_aa cdr3_nt d_call j_call clone_size v_call
CSASPMPYDRAYEQYF TGCAGTGCTAGCCCGATGCCTTACGACAGGGCCTACGAGCAGTACTTC TRBD1 TRBJ2-7 few TRBV20-1
CASSFGFGPGQPQHF TGTGCCAGCAGCTTTGGCTTTGGACCTGGGCAGCCCCAGCATTTT . TRBJ1-5 once TRBV5-5
CASSVGTEITDTQYF TGTGCCAGCAGCGTAGGGACGGAAATCACAGATACGCAGTATTTT . TRBJ2-3 . TRBV9
CASSYRNTEAFF TGTGCCAGCAGTTACAGGAACACTGAAGCTTTCTTT . TRBJ1-1 many TRBV6-2/TRBV6-3
CASSLRLAEQFF TGCGCCAGCAGCTTGCGGCTAGCTGAGCAGTTCTTC . TRBJ2-1 . TRBV5-1
CASTLLRTGGIEQYF TGTGCCAGCACTCTCCTAAGGACAGGGGGCATTGAGCAGTACTTC TRBD1 TRBJ2-5 once TRBV28
CSVVARDSYEQYF TGCAGCGTTGTCGCCCGCGACTCCTACGAGCAGTACTTC . TRBJ2-7 . TRBV29-1
CASSQVPDRGYEQYF TGCGCCAGCAGCCAAGTTCCGGACAGGGGGTACGAGCAGTACTTC TRBD1 TRBJ2-7 . TRBV4-3
CASLAPGANVLTF TGCGCCAGCTTAGCACCTGGGGCCAACGTCCTGACTTTC . TRBJ2-6 . TRBV5-1
CASSYTGLAGGETRYF TGTGCCAGCAGTTACACCGGACTAGCGGGAGGAGAGACCCGGTACTTC TRBD2 TRBJ2-5 . TRBV6-5
CASSVVPTDTQYF TGTGCCAGCAGCGTAGTCCCCACAGATACGCAGTATTTT . TRBJ2-3 many TRBV9
CASSSAGPNQPQHF TGCGCCAGCAGCTCAGCAGGCCCCAATCAGCCCCAGCATTTT . TRBJ1-5 few TRBV5-1
CASNDGQETQYF TGTGCCAGCAATGATGGTCAAGAGACCCAGTACTTC . TRBJ2-5 . TRBV12-3/TRBV12-4
CSASVRGYGYTF TGCAGTGCTAGCGTCAGGGGCTATGGCTACACCTTC . TRBJ1-2 . TRBV20-1
CASSSFGDSYNEQFF TGTGCCAGCAGCTCCTTTGGGGACTCCTACAATGAGCAATTCTTC . TRBJ2-1 . TRBV7-2
CASSQLEGWTQYF TGTGCCAGCAGTCAACTAGAGGGTTGGACCCAGTACTTC . TRBJ2-5 once TRBV6-4
CSALVGRVGTGELFF TGCAGCGCCCTAGTGGGACGAGTCGGCACCGGGGAGCTGTTTTTT . TRBJ2-2 . TRBV29-1
CSAPLADRNEQFF TGCAGTGCCCCACTAGCGGACCGCAATGAGCAGTTCTTC TRBD2 TRBJ2-1 . TRBV20-1
CSARDSSFGVDTQYF TGCAGTGCTAGAGATAGCAGCTTCGGAGTAGATACGCAGTATTTT . TRBJ2-3 . TRBV20-1
CATSDAQGGQETQYF TGTGCCACCAGTGATGCTCAGGGGGGACAAGAGACCCAGTACTTC . TRBJ2-5 few TRBV24-1
CASSKSPPNKDRTNEQFF TGTGCCAGCAGCAAAAGCCCCCCTAATAAGGATCGGACTAATGAGCAGTTCTTC . TRBJ2-1 . TRBV21-1
CSASFDGMKYNEQFF TGCAGTGCTAGTTTCGACGGGATGAAGTACAATGAGCAGTTCTTC . TRBJ2-1 . TRBV20-1
CASSPPGQGIQETQYF TGTGCCAGCAGTCCCCCGGGACAGGGGATCCAAGAGACCCAGTACTTC TRBD1 TRBJ2-5 few TRBV12-3/TRBV12-4
CASSLARGDNQPQHF TGTGCCAGCAGCTTAGCCAGGGGGGACAATCAGCCCCAGCATTTT TRBD1 TRBJ1-5 . TRBV7-9
CASSFLTSGSATNTGELFF TGTGCCAGCAGCTTTTTAACTAGCGGAAGCGCGACGAACACCGGGGAGCTGTTTTTT TRBD2 TRBJ2-2 . TRBV7-6
CAISESWDRVLNYGYTF TGTGCCATCAGTGAGTCCTGGGACAGGGTACTCAACTATGGCTACACCTTC TRBD1 TRBJ1-2 . TRBV10-3
CASQGGAPGNQETQYF TGTGCCAGCCAGGGCGGGGCACCAGGGAACCAAGAGACCCAGTACTTC . TRBJ2-5 . TRBV7-2
CASSLYTSYETQYF TGTGCCAGCAGCTTATATACTAGCTATGAGACCCAGTACTTC . TRBJ2-5 . TRBV7-8
CSVEKGNMNTEAFF TGCAGCGTTGAAAAGGGGAACATGAACACTGAAGCTTTCTTT . TRBJ1-1 . TRBV29-1
CASSIVAGLSTDTQYF TGTGCCAGCAGTATAGTAGCGGGACTTAGCACAGATACGCAGTATTTT TRBD2 TRBJ2-3 . TRBV27
CSARGLAAPTDTQYF TGCAGCGCCAGGGGACTAGCGGCACCCACAGATACGCAGTATTTT TRBD2 TRBJ2-3 . TRBV29-1
CASTDRVRTNEQFF TGCGCCAGCACGGACAGGGTTCGGACAAATGAGCAGTTCTTC TRBD1 TRBJ2-1 . TRBV5-1
CASSSWRDDEQYF TGTGCCAGCAGCTCCTGGCGGGACGACGAGCAGTACTTC . TRBJ2-7 few TRBV7-9
CAKFRSYNKKVTDTQYF TGTGCCAAGTTCAGATCATATAATAAAAAAGTCACAGATACGCAGTATTTT . TRBJ2-3 once TRBV7-9
CSARGMTSGTTDTQYF TGCAGTGCTAGAGGCATGACTAGCGGGACCACAGATACGCAGTATTTT TRBD2 TRBJ2-3 . TRBV20-1
CASSYMLGTGDFRSNQPQHF TGTGCCAGCAGTTATATGCTCGGGACAGGGGACTTTAGGAGCAATCAGCCCCAGCATTTT TRBD1 TRBJ1-5 . TRBV6-2/TRBV6-3
CASSKTRYEQFF TGTGCCAGCAGCAAGACTAGATATGAGCAGTTCTTC . TRBJ2-1 . TRBV12-3/TRBV12-4
CASSPQGGYSYGYTF TGTGCCAGCAGTCCCCAGGGGGGGTATAGCTATGGCTACACCTTC TRBD1 TRBJ1-2 once TRBV27
CASSPIQGPTDTQYF TGTGCCAGCAGTCCGATACAGGGGCCAACAGATACGCAGTATTTT TRBD1 TRBJ2-3 . TRBV28
CASRPALGQGYTDTQYF TGTGCCAGCAGGCCTGCCCTCGGACAGGGCTACACAGATACGCAGTATTTT TRBD1 TRBJ2-3 . TRBV12-3/TRBV12-4
CASSHLWGQVGNNSPLHF TGTGCCAGCAGCCATCTCTGGGGGCAGGTGGGAAATAATTCACCCCTCCACTTT . TRBJ1-6 few TRBV12-3/TRBV12-4
CASSPLLAGGPDEQYF TGTGCCAGCAGCCCTCTTCTAGCGGGAGGGCCGGACGAGCAGTACTTC TRBD2 TRBJ2-7 few TRBV27
CATSRVKRSLQETQYF TGTGCCACCAGCAGAGTAAAGCGCTCGCTACAAGAGACCCAGTACTTC . TRBJ2-5 . TRBV15
CASRSLGGEQFF TGTGCCAGCAGATCTCTGGGGGGTGAGCAGTTCTTC . TRBJ2-1 . TRBV28
CASSLGLDQPQHF TGTGCCAGCAGCTTAGGGCTCGATCAGCCCCAGCATTTT . TRBJ1-5 . TRBV13
CASSQDEQYGYTF TGTGCCAGCAGCCAAGATGAGCAGTATGGCTACACCTTC . TRBJ1-2 few TRBV14
CASSRGNLGVGEQYF TGTGCCAGCAGCCGGGGTAACCTAGGTGTCGGCGAGCAGTACTTC . TRBJ2-7 few TRBV27
CATSDPGTSGSTYEQYF TGTGCCACCAGTGACCCCGGGACTAGCGGGTCGACCTACGAGCAGTACTTC TRBD2 TRBJ2-7 few TRBV24-1
CASSDPSGGYYGYTF TGTGCCAGCAGTGATCCTTCCGGGGGCTACTATGGCTACACCTTC . TRBJ1-2 . TRBV25-1
CASSLGGGQDREAFF TGTGCCAGCAGCTTAGGTGGGGGACAGGACCGTGAAGCTTTCTTT TRBD1 TRBJ1-1 few TRBV11-3
CASSFGRGAEETQYF TGCGCCAGCAGCTTCGGGCGGGGGGCTGAAGAGACCCAGTACTTC TRBD2 TRBJ2-5 . TRBV5-1
CASSPIGVQAGGFSYNEQFF TGCGCCAGCAGTCCCATCGGAGTTCAAGCGGGGGGCTTTTCCTACAATGAGCAGTTCTTC TRBD2 TRBJ2-1 . TRBV4-1
CASNDRDRAYNEQFF TGTGCCAGCAATGATCGGGACAGAGCGTACAATGAGCAGTTCTTC TRBD1 TRBJ2-1 few TRBV28
CASSQEDRETYEQYF TGCGCCAGCAGCCAAGAAGACAGGGAGACCTACGAGCAGTACTTC TRBD1 TRBJ2-7 . TRBV4-3
CATRRFGADTQYF TGTGCCACCCGTAGATTCGGGGCAGATACGCAGTATTTT . TRBJ2-3 . TRBV6-2/TRBV6-3
CASRGDGTGVREQYF TGTGCCAGCAGGGGGGACGGGACAGGGGTTCGCGAGCAGTACTTC TRBD1 TRBJ2-7 . TRBV12-3/TRBV12-4
CASSDLYAGARDTQYF TGTGCCAGCAGTGATTTATATGCGGGGGCCCGAGATACGCAGTATTTT . TRBJ2-3 few TRBV6-1
CAISLGPRSVDTQYF TGTGCCATCAGTCTAGGGCCCCGCTCAGTAGATACGCAGTATTTT . TRBJ2-3 . TRBV10-3
CSAQDAGGGETQYF TGCAGTGCTCAGGACGCAGGGGGAGGAGAGACCCAGTACTTC . TRBJ2-5 few TRBV20-1